Included here is one T cell receptor (beta chain) sequence, with context. The specificity of this receptor is unknown. No much larger clonotype is one base removed from it; base qualities were not supplied. The data belong to a study of blood T cell repertoires in COVID-19 (dated by TCRdb to the early 2020s). In the study overall: Samples covering the acute and convalescent phases of COVID-19 were provided by collaborators in the United States, Italy and Spain. The sample metadata nearly always contained a de-identified subject ID, COVID-19 status, age in years and sex. Samples were obtained from the ongoing ImmuneRACE study (first 160 participants) and from 1,000 to 1,500 subjects provided by 6 global collaborators. HLA class I and class II types, where available, came from metadata supplied by the sample provider rather than from assay-based typing. The repertoires were released in a freely available public database meant as a resource for research on the immune response to SARS-CoV-2. The material from the prospective study consisted of cDNA or gDNA derived from T cells, B-cell-depleted T cells, or PBMCs. Deeply sampled blood TCRbeta repertoires from subjects exposed to, actively infected with, or recovered from COVID-19 were included in the dataset. Overall study outcomes, separate from this receptor: The quantity of clinical and demographic metadata differed by source and by participant and was supplied without curation.

TCRbeta CDR3 regions were amplified from genomic DNA using the immunoSEQ Assay, a bias-controlled multiplex PCR. Regarding the original processing steps: Nucleated cell counts per sample were estimated from amplification of reference gene primers within the assay. Sequence reads were collapsed and filtered to measure the absolute abundance of every unique TCRbeta CDR3 rearrangement. For each sample, productive Simpson clonality was calculated as the square root of Simpson's diversity index over productive rearrangements. TCRdb limited this immuneACCESS table to in-frame rearrangements with V and J called. A share of clones is missing; checked studies link under half to unresolved V genes, and the rest is unexplained. V, J and clone size are those of that table, while D and trimming were read from the DNA. In this sample the table shows about 260,000 clones, about nine tenths of which occur a single time. About 1.6% of the sample comes from the top ten.

In the germline V gene, CDR1 corresponds to SGHRS and CDR2 to YFSETQ. V is pruned by 6 bases and J by 9 bases, leaving 9 bases of the junction without a gene match. Measured from the cysteine to the phenylalanine, the CDR3 is 15 residues long. Only the CDR3 part of the read is kept: 45 bases, read in frame from the first base. Another Seattle source contributed samples from volunteer blood donors who had recovered from COVID-19. Collaborating institutions collected whole blood in K2EDTA tubes following their own protocols. For TCRbeta analysis, collaborators shipped samples in one of three forms: frozen whole blood, isolated PBMCs, or DNA extracted from either of those sample types.

Source material: peripheral blood. Rearrangement joined TRBV5-1 to TRBJ1-6; 10 of the junction bases match TRBD1. The clonotype originates from a woman between 40 and 55 years old who had recovered from COVID-19. Read as DNA, the sequence is TGCGCCAGCAACTCCGGGACAGGGGTAACTTCACCCCTCCACTTT. The translation is CASNSGTGVTSPLHF.